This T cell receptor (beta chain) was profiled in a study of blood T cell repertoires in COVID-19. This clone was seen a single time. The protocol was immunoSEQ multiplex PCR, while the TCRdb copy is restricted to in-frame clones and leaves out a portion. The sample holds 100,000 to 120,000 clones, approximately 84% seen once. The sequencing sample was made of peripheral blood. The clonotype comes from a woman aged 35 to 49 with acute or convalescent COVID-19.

As DNA, the CDR3 is TGTGCCTGGAGCGAAGGGAGCTACAATCAGCCCCAGCATTTT. Its protein product is CAWSEGSYNQPQHF. The genes are TRBV30 and TRBJ1-5; D remains unclear. V dropped 3 bases and J dropped 3 bases, with 12 bases sitting between them. The CDR3 has 14 residues. From germline, CDR1 is GTSNPN and CDR2 SVGIG (reference sequence).